Given below is one T cell receptor beta chain in context. The antigen is unknown. This CDR3 comprises 15 residues. CDR1 is MNHEY and CDR2 is SMNVEV in the germline V gene (reference sequence). Through 5' RACE with UMI labels, the TRB cDNA libraries were prepared. No DNA is given; TCRdb re-called the 5' RACE reads and lists each CDR3 protein once. The sample shows over 100,000 distinct CDR3 sequences, and about 0.35% sits with its ten largest clones. The data originate from a study of CXCR3-negative and CXCR3-positive naive CD8 T cells. Points from the study as a whole: TRB CDR3s of CXCR3-positive naive cells were more hydrophobic than those of CXCR3-negative naive cells. Sequencing showed both naive subsets with comparably high diversity, and memory CD8+ cells much lower.

The chain uses TRBV27 and TRBJ2-7; TCRdb gives TRBD2 as the D gene, but with no DNA this cannot be confirmed. The origin of this receptor is a human donor in good health. Some clones in this sample may be carry-over from other donors' samples. The material sequenced was naive CXCR3+ CD8+ T cells from blood. Subset defined: CD45RO-CCR7+CD27+CD95- naive CD8+ T cells expressing CXCR3 (TNR3+). The CDR3 is CASRYLLAGAYEQYF.